This T cell receptor beta chain was captured by sequencing in a study of cytomegalovirus exposure and HLA in healthy donors. Vbeta (60) and Jbeta (13) primers were used in the PCR. The protocol was immunoSEQ multiplex PCR, while the TCRdb copy is restricted to in-frame clones and leaves out a portion. Among about 190,000 clones listed, 85% to 90% were seen once. V was trimmed by 1 base and J by 4 bases, leaving 8 bases between them. Germline V gene data show CDR1 as SGHTA and CDR2 as FQGNSA. This CDR3 contains 14 residues. The receptor's source is a woman aged 18-35 years in good health and CMV-seronegative. Sequencing was performed on PBMCs. The chain links TRBV7-2 to TRBJ1-5; D is uncertain. The CDR3 here is CASSLVGGNQPQHF. The CDR3 nucleotides are TGTGCCAGCAGCTTAGTCGGCGGGAATCAGCCCCAGCATTTT.